This T cell receptor (beta chain) was observed in a study of Ad26.COV2.S vaccination and SARS-CoV-2 variants. The treatment is: around 19 received Ad26.COV2.S at low or high dose, single or two shots; roughly five received placebo; per-sample allocation not given. Repertoires come from day 63 after the first vaccine or placebo injection. The CDR3 loop spans 13 amino acids. Trimming removed 7 bases from V and 5 bases from J, with 12 bases in between. Germline V gene sequence: CDR1 MNHEY, CDR2 SMNVEV (reference sequence). Sequencing was performed with immunoSEQ multiplex PCR; in TCRdb, only in-frame clones are kept and a portion is missing. The table includes 350,000 to 450,000 clones, over 80% detected once.

The sequence was collected from a person aged 18-65 years who received the Ad26.COV2.S COVID-19 vaccine or a placebo. Source: peripheral blood, taken in a trial of Ad26.COV2.S vaccine versus placebo. The chain is built from TRBV27 and TRBJ2-1; D gene unclear. The CDR3 DNA reads as TGTGCCAGCAAAAGGAGATCCAACAATGAGCAGTTCTTC. Its protein is CASKRRSNNEQFF.